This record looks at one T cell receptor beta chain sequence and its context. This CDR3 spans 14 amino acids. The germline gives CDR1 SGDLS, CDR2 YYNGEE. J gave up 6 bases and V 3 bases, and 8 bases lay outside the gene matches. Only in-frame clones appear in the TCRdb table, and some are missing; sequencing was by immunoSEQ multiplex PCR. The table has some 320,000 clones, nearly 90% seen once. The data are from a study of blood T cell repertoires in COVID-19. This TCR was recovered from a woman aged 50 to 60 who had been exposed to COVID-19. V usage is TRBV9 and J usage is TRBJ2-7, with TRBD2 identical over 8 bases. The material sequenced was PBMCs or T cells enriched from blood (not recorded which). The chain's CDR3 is CASSGSGGPGEQYF. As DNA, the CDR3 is TGTGCCAGCAGCGGCTCGGGGGGGCCGGGCGAGCAGTACTTC.